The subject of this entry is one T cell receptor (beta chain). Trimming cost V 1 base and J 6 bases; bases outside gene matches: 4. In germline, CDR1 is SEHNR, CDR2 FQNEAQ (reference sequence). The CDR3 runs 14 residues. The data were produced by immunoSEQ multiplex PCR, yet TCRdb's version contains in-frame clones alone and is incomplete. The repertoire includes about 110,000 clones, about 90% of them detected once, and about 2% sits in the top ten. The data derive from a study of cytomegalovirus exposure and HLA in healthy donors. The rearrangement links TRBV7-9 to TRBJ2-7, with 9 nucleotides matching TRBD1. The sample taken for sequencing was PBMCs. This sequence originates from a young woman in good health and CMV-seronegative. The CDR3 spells CASSLGTGASEQYF. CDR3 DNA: TGTGCCAGCAGCTTAGGGACAGGGGCGTCCGAGCAGTACTTC.